This T cell receptor beta chain was retrieved from a study of blood T cell repertoires in COVID-19. TCRdb's table, derived via immunoSEQ multiplex PCR, lists solely in-frame clones and lacks some. This sample has around 250,000 clones, with just under 85% found just once. The CDR3 loop spans 16 amino acids. V was clipped by 1 base and J by 0 bases, with 12 bases between them. CDR1 and CDR2 (germline): KGHSH, LQKENI. This chain links TRBV18 with TRBJ1-1; TRBD1 might be the D (5 bases). What was sequenced was PBMCs or T cells enriched from blood (not recorded which). The clonotype was recovered from a man aged 35 to 55 who had recovered from COVID-19. The CDR3 sequence is CASSPRAPGLNTEAFF. The CDR3 DNA reads TGTGCCAGCTCACCACGGGCCCCAGGGTTGAACACTGAAGCTTTCTTT.